This entry lists 3 T cell receptor beta chains sequenced from one sample in a study of response to subunit inactivated influenza vaccine. Each CDR3 protein gets one entry after TCRdb re-called the RT-PCR reads with MiXCR. In the table there are 750,000 to 850,000 distinct CDR3 sequences, around 20% of which are singletons. Sequenced material: PBMCs from blood, taken 5 to 6 days after vaccination. The receptors were sampled from a man aged 50 to 59 who received an inactivated influenza vaccine.

This rearrangement joins TRBV20-1 to TRBJ2-5; D gene uncertain. This CDR3 spans 13 amino acids. Germline V gene data show CDR1 as DFQATT and CDR2 as SNEGSKA (reference sequence). V lost 1 base and J 5 bases, leaving 11 bases between the germline ends. The DNA of the CDR3 is TGCAGTGCTAGAGCAGGTAGTCCTGAGACCCAGTACTTC. As protein: CSARAGSPETQYF.

This clonotype was counted between two and nine times. The chain uses TRBV21-1 and TRBJ2-1; the table's D gene call, TRBD1, was not cross checked with the DNA. TRBV21-1 is reported as a pseudogene. The CDR3 is 11 residues long. The chain's CDR3 is CASSPPDEQFF. For the CDR3, the DNA is TGTGCCAGCAGCCCCCCAGATGAGCAGTTCTTC.

J is TRBJ1-5 and V is TRBV28; 8 positions match TRBD1. Germline CDR1 reads MDHEN; CDR2 reads SYDVKM. J was trimmed by 0 bases and V by 4 bases; bases with no gene match: 2. The CDR3 is 15 residues long. For the CDR3, the DNA is TGTGCCAGCAGTTCGGGACAGGTTAGCAATCAGCCCCAGCATTTT. This gives the protein CASSSGQVSNQPQHF.